This T cell receptor beta chain was sequenced during a study of tumor-infiltrating lymphocytes in primary liver carcinoma. For the study at large: There were tumors of stage T1-T3 N0M0, each 4.2 to 10 cm across. General study results and limits: Less overlap was seen in tumor-adjacent and tumor-blood pairs than in tumor region pairs. Being bulk and unsorted, samples allowed no CD4+ and CD8+ repertoire comparison.

About this clonotype: The antigen is unknown. At one end, the junction sequence differs from germline, possibly due to a read error.

The CDR3 totals 15 residues. The germline V gene encodes CDR1 SGHAT and CDR2 FQNNGV. The source of the blood RNA was unsorted whole blood, and germline DNA was extracted as well. Researchers reported drawing about 4.2 milliliters of peripheral blood before surgery. With a constant-region primer, TCR beta cDNA was made from around 530 ng of total RNA. Libraries covering TCR beta were generated through three nested multiplex PCR rounds (using a slightly modified ARM-PCR). Rounds one and two of PCR, each of roughly 10 cycles, were primed with TRBV1-TRBV30 forward primers and a C-beta reverse primer. TCRdb redid the calling of the multiplex PCR reads with MiXCR, one entry per CDR3 protein. The data contain about 310,000 distinct CDR3 sequences, roughly three fifths of them singletons.

The clonotype was recovered from a woman aged 25 to 45 with primary liver carcinoma and hepatitis B virus infection. This chain connects TRBV11-2 to TRBJ2-2, with D maybe TRBD2 (5 bases). The sample was peripheral blood. The CDR3 DNA follows: TGTGCCTGCAGATTAGATCGGACTGTAACCGGGGAGCTGTTTTTT. It encodes CACRLDRTVTGELFF.